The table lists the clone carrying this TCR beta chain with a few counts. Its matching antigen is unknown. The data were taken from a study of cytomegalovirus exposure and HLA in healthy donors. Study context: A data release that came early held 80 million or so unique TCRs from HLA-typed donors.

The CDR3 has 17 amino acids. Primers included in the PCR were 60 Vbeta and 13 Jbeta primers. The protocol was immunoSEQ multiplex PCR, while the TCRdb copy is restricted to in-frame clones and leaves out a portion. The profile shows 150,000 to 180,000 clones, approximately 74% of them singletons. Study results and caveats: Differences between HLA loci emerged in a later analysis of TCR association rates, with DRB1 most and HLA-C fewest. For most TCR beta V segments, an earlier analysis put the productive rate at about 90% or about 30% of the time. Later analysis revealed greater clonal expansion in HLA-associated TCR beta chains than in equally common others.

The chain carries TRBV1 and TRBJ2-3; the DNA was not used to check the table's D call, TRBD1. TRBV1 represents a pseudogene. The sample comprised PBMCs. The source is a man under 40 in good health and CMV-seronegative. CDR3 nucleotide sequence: TGCACCAGCAGCCAAGATGGCCCAGGGCCTAGCACAGATACGCAGTATTTT. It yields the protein CTSSQDGPGPSTDTQYF.